The 19 T cell receptor beta chains in this list originate from one sample, sequenced in a study of T-cell reconstitution after alpha-beta-depleted transplantation in children. Unique molecular identifiers were used to barcode this TCRbeta library. Each CDR3 protein gets one entry after TCRdb re-called the PCR reads with MiXCR. The table records 90,000 to 100,000 distinct CDR3 sequences, more than 20% of them present only once. The sequences come from PBMCs, collected before TCRalphabeta/CD19-depleted stem cell transplant. These receptors were taken from a boy between 2 and 10 years old with acute lymphoblastic leukemia, due to receive a stem cell transplant.

The CDR3 sequence is CASSESGLAENTGELFF. In DNA, the CDR3 is TGCGCCAGCAGTGAGTCGGGACTAGCGGAAAACACCGGGGAGCTGTTTTTT. The chain uses TRBV10-1 and TRBJ2-2, with 11 bases matching TRBD2. Germline CDR1 and CDR2: WNHNN and SYGVQD (reference sequence). This CDR3 region has 17 residues. The junction had 2 bases not matched to a gene; V was cut back by 0 bases and J by 2 bases.

This clonotype has just a few counts. This chain connects TRBV10-3 to TRBJ2-5; 8 positions agree with TRBD1. CDR1 and CDR2 (germline): ENHRY, SYGVKD. V lost 8 bases to trimming and J lost 5 bases; unmatched junction nucleotides: 7. This CDR3 has 13 amino acids. As DNA, the CDR3 is TGTGCCATCTGGACAGGGTTAGGGGAGACCCAGTACTTC. Protein: CAIWTGLGETQYF.

This clonotype was seen ten or more times. The gene calls are TRBV20-1 and TRBJ1-6; D uncertain. V dropped 2 bases and J dropped 7 bases, with 9 bases sitting between them. Looked up from germline, CDR1 is DFQATT and CDR2 is SNEGSKA (reference sequence). This CDR3 region has 13 residues. Written as DNA, the CDR3 is TGCAGTGCTAGATGGGAAGGCAATTCACCCCTCCACTTT. Translating it yields CSARWEGNSPLHF.

The chain carries TRBV2 and TRBJ2-1; D unclear. This CDR3 is 15 amino acids long. V lost 7 bases and J lost 10, with 23 bases in between. Germline lookup yields CDR1 SNHLY and CDR2 FYNNEI. CDR3 DNA sequence: TGTGCCAGCAACCCCAACCTCCGGTTTTCAAGGGAGCAGTTCTTC. As protein: CASNPNLRFSREQFF. The variable domain in full, with the rest retrieved from reference TRBV2 and TRBJ2-1, is EPEVTQTPSHQVTQMGQEVILRCVPISNHLYFYWYRQILGQKVEFLVSFYNNEISEKSEIFDDQFSVERPDGSNFTLKIRSTKLEDSAMYFCASNPNLRFSREQFFGPGTRLTVL.

The chain combines TRBV7-3 with TRBJ2-2, with TRBD2 identical over 7 bases. J was trimmed by 0 bases and V by 1 base; bases with no gene match: 8. CDR1 and CDR2 (germline): SGHTA, FQGTGA. The CDR3 is 18 residues long. This CDR3 is CASSLKASGGPNTGELFF. Written as DNA, the CDR3 is TGTGCCAGCAGCTTAAAGGCTAGCGGAGGACCGAACACCGGGGAGCTGTTTTTT.

The table lists this clonotype with a few counts. The chain employs TRBV5-1 and TRBJ1-6, with 8 bases aligning to TRBD1. V was clipped by 2 bases and J by 6 bases; unmatched bases: 1. From germline, CDR1 is SGHRS and CDR2 YFSETQ. The length of the CDR3 is 14 residues. The CDR3 loop is CASSFDRGNSPLHF. CDR3 sequence (DNA): TGCGCCAGCAGCTTTGACAGGGGTAATTCACCCCTCCACTTT. The variable domain in full, completed from reference TRBV5-1 and TRBJ1-6, reads KAGVTQTPRYLIKTRGQQVTLSCSPISGHRSVSWYQQTPGQGLQFLFEYFSETQRNKGNFPGRFSGRQFSNSRSEMNVSTLELGDSALYLCASSFDRGNSPLHFGNGTRLTVT.

This sequence joins TRBV6-1 and TRBJ1-5; 7 bases are a match to TRBD1. Looked up from germline, CDR1 is MNHNS and CDR2 is SASEGT. The V gene end was trimmed by 6 bases and the J gene end by 10 bases; junction bases not matched to a gene: 12. The CDR3 totals 14 residues. The CDR3 coding sequence is TGTGCCAGCAGGGGGGACAGTCTTCTTCACCCCCAGCATTTT. Its translation: CASRGDSLLHPQHF.

This clonotype was found a few times. The chain employs TRBV6-5 and TRBJ1-2, with a tentative D call TRBD1 (5 bases). Germline loops: CDR1 MNHEY, CDR2 SVGAGI. Trimming took off 4 bases at V and 1 base at J, with 16 bases between the two ends. The CDR3 is 16 amino acids. This CDR3 is CASSSLQGANNYGYTF. Here the CDR3 DNA reads TGTGCCAGCAGTTCCCTACAAGGGGCCAATAACTATGGCTACACCTTC.

This clonotype was observed many times. V usage is TRBV25-1 and J usage is TRBJ2-2; D not resolved. There are 12 residues in the CDR3. Germline CDR1 is MGHDK and CDR2 is SYGVNS. CDR3 loop: CATGLNVGELFF. CDR3 DNA: TGTGCAACCGGGCTTAACGTCGGGGAGCTGTTTTTT.

The genes are TRBV12-3 or TRBV12-4 and TRBJ1-5; D unclear. The CDR3 has 13 residues. Deletions cut 3 bases from V and 3 bases from J, with 6 bases between. The CDR3 DNA reads as TGTGCCAGCAGTTTTAGGGACAATCAGCCCCAGCATTTT. It translates to CASSFRDNQPQHF.

This clonotype was counted only a few times. The rearrangement joins TRBV7-6 to TRBJ2-1, with 8 positions matching TRBD2. V dropped 3 bases and J dropped 5; count of bases not matched to a gene: 9. CDR1 is SGHVS and CDR2 is FNYEAQ in the germline V gene. This CDR3 is built from 16 residues. CDR3 loop: CASSFVLAEGHNEQFF. CDR3 nucleotide sequence: TGTGCCAGCAGCTTCGTACTAGCGGAGGGGCACAATGAGCAGTTCTTC. Filled out from reference TRBV7-6 and TRBJ2-1, the complete variable domain reads GAGVSQSPRYKVTKRGQDVALRCDPISGHVSLYWYRQALGQGPEFLTYFNYEAQQDKSGLPNDRFSAERPEGSISTLTIQRTEQRDSAMYRCASSFVLAEGHNEQFFGPGTRLTVL.

This clonotype was observed a few times. The chain carries TRBV27 and TRBJ2-7; D might be TRBD1 (6 bases). Per germline, CDR1 MNHEY and CDR2 SMNVEV (reference sequence). V shed 10 bases and J shed 0 bases, with 13 bases lying between them. CDR3 length: 13 residues. In DNA, the CDR3 is TGTGCCACACCCGGGACATCCTCCTACGAGCAGTACTTC. Translated, it gives CATPGTSSYEQYF.

This clonotype was seen ten or more times. The chain combines TRBV4-1 with TRBJ2-1; 9 bases are shared with TRBD2. Trimming removed 4 bases from V and 4 bases from J; junction bases left unmatched: 14. Germline V gene lookup returns CDR1 MGHRA and CDR2 YSYEKL. There are 18 residues in the CDR3. CDR3 sequence reads: CASSPQTSGGAFYNEQFF. The CDR3 DNA reads as TGCGCCAGCAGCCCTCAGACTAGCGGAGGGGCTTTTTACAATGAGCAGTTCTTC.

The chain uses TRBV20-1 and TRBJ2-7, with D maybe TRBD2 (6 bases). The CDR3 length is 15 residues. In germline, CDR1 is DFQATT, CDR2 SNEGSKA (reference sequence). CDR3: CSSAGSGGGWWEQYF. CDR3 DNA: TGCAGCTCCGCAGGCTCCGGCGGAGGGTGGTGGGAGCAGTACTTC.

This clonotype occurred a few times. The rearrangement links TRBV12-3 or TRBV12-4 to TRBJ1-1; no reliable D call. V gave up 8 bases and J gave up 0 bases, with 13 bases separating them. There are 14 residues in the CDR3. The CDR3 sequence: CASFAMRLNTEAFF. The CDR3 DNA reads TGTGCCAGCTTCGCAATGAGACTGAACACTGAAGCTTTCTTT.

The gene calls are TRBV28 and TRBJ2-4; D is undetermined. The CDR3 loop spans 12 amino acids. Germline CDR1 MDHEN, CDR2 SYDVKM. V shed 2 bases and J shed 6 bases, with 5 bases lying between them. The CDR3 DNA sequence: TGTGCCAGCAGTTTAATCAGAAACATTCAGTACTTC. It specifies CASSLIRNIQYF.

This clonotype has a handful of counts. This chain joins TRBV10-3 and TRBJ2-1; TRBD2 matches at 11 bases. The CDR3 loop spans 15 amino acids. The germline V gene encodes CDR1 ENHRY and CDR2 SYGVKD. The V and J ends lost 6 bases and 8 bases, in that order; junction bases with no gene match: 9. The CDR3 protein is CAISSTSGASDEQFF. The CDR3 nucleotides read TGTGCCATCAGCTCGACTAGCGGGGCCTCGGATGAGCAGTTCTTC.

This sequence joins TRBV15 and TRBJ2-3, with a possible D match to TRBD2 (5 bases). CDR1 is LNHNV and CDR2 is YYDKDF in the germline V gene (reference sequence). Trimming cost V 3 bases and J 3 bases, with 16 bases left between them. The CDR3 is 16 residues long. The CDR3 bases are TGTGCCACCAGCAGCCGGACTCGTATAACAACAGATACGCAGTATTTT. It yields the protein CATSSRTRITTDTQYF. The full variable domain, its missing parts supplied by reference TRBV15 and TRBJ2-3, is DAMVIQNPRYQVTQFGKPVTLSCSQTLNHNVMYWYQQKSSQAPKLLFHYYDKDFNNEADTPDNFQSRRPNTSFCFLDIRSPGLGDTAMYLCATSSRTRITTDTQYFGPGTRLTVL.

The CDR3 protein is CSVEETSGGAGANVLTF. The CDR3 region has the DNA TGCAGCGTTGAAGAGACTAGCGGAGGGGCTGGGGCCAACGTCCTGACTTTC. The rearrangement joins TRBV29-1 to TRBJ2-6; 9 nucleotides match TRBD2. The CDR3 spans 17 residues. With V trimmed by 0 bases and J by 2 bases, 5 bases remained unmatched. Looked up from germline, CDR1 is SQVTM and CDR2 is ANQGSEA.